The present T cell receptor (beta chain) was sequenced within a study of cytomegalovirus exposure and HLA in healthy donors (dated by TCRdb to 2015 to 2018). With regard to the full study: An earlier analysis of some 500 of the donors reported roughly 300 Gb of sequence data and some 120 million unique TCR beta sequences from about 179 million T cells. A later genetic analysis took genome-wide SNP genotypes for about 55% of the 666 donors and used that subset as a discovery cohort. In addition to the first cohort of 666 subjects, a separate validation cohort of approximately 130 different subjects was used. An early release that covered fewer than 750 HLA-typed donors contained approximately 290 gigabases of sequencing data and 70 million to 100 million unique TCR sequences. Rather than drawing on any new phenotypic data, the later analysis identified candidate immune exposures from TCR beta sequences and the way those sequences occurred across donors. Because of strong linkage in the cohort, roughly 5 DR-DQ haplotypes were treated as single units for association and clustering. Typing coverage differed by locus: A, B, C, DRB1 and DQB1 were typed in roughly 620-630 donors, DQA1 in 500 to 550, DPA1 in over 600, and DPB1 in around 440. High-throughput TCR immunosequencing, statistical association of individual TCRs with disease status, and machine learning were combined to predict cytomegalovirus infection status. Donor age, sex, ethnicity and CMV serostatus were compiled alongside the repertoire data. Of the approximately 400 genotyped donors, around 81% fell in the genetic ancestry cluster associated with self-reported Caucasian donors. Using immunosequencing, the study profiled T cell repertoires from 640 or so subjects and related those repertoires to cytomegalovirus serostatus. A later analysis re-examined previously published TCR beta repertoires from about 670 donors and added high-resolution HLA genotyping to investigate patterns of TCR occurrence. Every discovery cohort repertoire had been produced on one sequencing platform. Class I and class II HLA loci were covered by the typing at four-digit resolution. Among 350 to 400 genotyped donors of the cohort, an average of around 240,000 unique TCR beta nucleotide sequences were sequenced per donor, roughly 18% of them non-productive. The study aimed to test whether cataloging public T cell receptors could reveal signatures of past pathogen exposure. An earlier analysis of nearly 600 of the donors applied high-throughput TCR beta sequencing to assess whether each TCR beta V gene segment acted as functional or pseudogenic. General findings and caveats noted by the study authors: Most CMV-associated TCR beta chains appeared to be HLA-restricted in a later analysis, and the HLA associations seemed to be driven largely by CMV exposure. In a later analysis, several top co-occurrence clusters were reported to appear linked to parvovirus B19, influenza, CMV and Epstein-Barr virus. Compared with the approximately 670-donor mean, donors in an Asian-associated ancestry cluster had fewer N-insertions in productive TCRs, according to a later genetic analysis. Across donors, most TCR sequences were observed very rarely, whereas some public TCRs were present in many individuals. The earlier analysis of 587 of the donors excluded approximately 17 rarely observed V segments, including chromosome 9 orphons, because counts were too low. An association between a missense DCLRE1C variant and V-gene and J-gene trimming of TCR beta chains was found in a later genetic analysis and replicated in an independent cohort. Because HLA typing was unavailable for some donors at each locus, only the typed subset was used in association tests. The cohort was sequenced for TCR beta chains only, and without alpha or paired-chain data the features that could be detected were limited. A total of 164 TCR beta chains were listed by the study as associated with cytomegalovirus. In a later analysis, HLA-associated TCR beta chains were found to be more clonally expanded and to have lower generation probabilities than equally common non-associated chains. The sequencing pipeline was judged likely to have produced a cluster of highly shared sequence variants as a technical artifact. In an earlier analysis of fewer than 700 of the donors, most TCR beta V segments appeared in productive rearrangements about 87% or about 30% of the time, broadly matching IMGT annotations. Correlated functional status among segregating V segments might be attributable to linkage disequilibrium, but an unknown experimental factor could not be ruled out. A later analysis associated 16,951 TCR beta sequences with specific HLA alleles at a false discovery rate of 0.05. Presence/absence analyses assumed roughly uniform sequencing depth across donors, an assumption that may not hold. According to a later analysis, TCR association rates differed among HLA loci, with DRB1 alleles showing the most associated TCRs and HLA-C alleles showing the fewest. The only immune exposure information available for the cohort was CMV serostatus. Cytomegalovirus status was reported to be diagnosed by the classifier with high specificity and sensitivity in both the original and validation cohorts. The 87-base-pair reads could not distinguish some IMGT-functional V segments, including TRBV6-2 and TRBV6-3, so those segments were excluded. According to the authors, the approach could potentially be generalized to other disease states and immunological phenotypes. In vitro tests confirmed that a few of the cytomegalovirus-associated TCR beta chains recognize cytomegalovirus antigens. When HLA alleles, especially DR and DQ, strongly co-occurred, attributing TCR associations to individual alleles was difficult. A further reported finding was that TCR beta sequences accurately predicted the HLA-A and HLA-B alleles for most subjects in the first cohort.

The library came from the immunoSEQ multiplex PCR assay. A mixture of 60 forward primers for TCR Vbeta segments and 13 reverse primers for TCR Jbeta segments was used in the multiplex PCR. Amplification of the CDR3 region of rearranged TCR beta genes was performed with a multiplex PCR assay on genomic DNA. The Illumina HiSeq System was used to sequence the amplified TCR beta libraries as 87-base-pair reads. On the study's bioinformatics: A later analysis tallied 75 million to 95 million unique TCR beta chains across the 700 or so repertoires, and about 12 million of those chains were shared by two or more donors. Raw reads were error-corrected and collapsed into unique sequences with a nearest-neighbor algorithm that merged closely related sequences to remove PCR and sequencing errors. CDR3 sequences were aligned to IMGT reference sequences to assign V, D and J gene segments. For a sequence to be retained, a match of at least six nucleotides to both a V gene segment and a J gene segment was required. Rearrangements were classified as productive when the CDR3 lacked stop codons and remained in frame with V and J, and all other rearrangements were classified as non-productive. Following IMGT convention, CDR3 was defined as the stretch from the second conserved V-encoded cysteine to the conserved J-encoded phenylalanine. The earlier analysis of about 620 of the donors excluded sequences that lacked an unambiguous match to a single V gene segment. An earlier analysis of a few hundred of the donors classified V segments as functional when productive rearrangements were above 56.7% and as segregating when the standard deviation between donors was above 5%. A statistical classification framework was built for diagnosing cytomegalovirus status from the catalog of TCR beta chain sequences. V and J gene assignment, in a later analysis, came from comparing TCR nucleotide sequences with IMGT/GENE-DB human TR gene sequences. A later analysis assigned CDR3 sequences and most-parsimonious VDJ recombination scenarios with the TCRdist pipeline. In a later analysis, each TCR beta chain was defined by its CDR3 amino acid sequence together with its V-gene family, and reads without a unique V-gene family were excluded. A later analysis removed 600 or so highly shared, low-generation-probability nucleotide sequences to deal with suspected cross-contamination and a sequencing artifact. A later analysis calculated a clonal expansion index for each public chain from normalized within-repertoire ranks of inferred template counts. Generation probabilities in a later analysis came from a VDJ recombination model fitted to out-of-frame rearrangements, and those results were checked against IGoR. Hypergeometric tests were used in a later analysis to score TCR-TCR, TCR-HLA and TCR-CMV co-occurrence, with a repertoire-size bias correction applied to the TCR pairs. A later analysis estimated false discovery rates by permuting HLA or CMV assignments 20 times. In a later analysis, co-occurring TCRs were grouped using DBSCAN, with TCRdist sequence similarity added in when clustering inside HLA-allele-positive subsets. Repertoires with fewer than 30,000 or more than 120,000 public chains, plus five repertoires with anomalous nucleotide sharing, were excluded from co-occurrence clustering. As stored in TCRdb, this immuneACCESS dataset retains in-frame rearrangements with V and J assigned. A fraction of the clones does not appear; measured against another copy, unresolved V genes explain less than half of the discrepancy, and the remainder lacks a known reason. The V and J calls and clone size are taken from that table; D and trimming were inferred from the DNA. The sample profile shows about 160,000 clones; around four fifths of them were found once. The ten top clones hold approximately 1.4% of the sample.

Of note for this clone: Its antigen target is currently unknown. Base qualities were left out, and no much larger clone turns up one base away.

In total, roughly 670 healthy bone marrow donors made up the cohort. Cohort members were all nominally healthy when sampled, although unrecorded immune exposures were likely present. The donor was CMV seronegative and was included in the group of about 400 seronegative cohort members. Every donor gave a peripheral blood sample, and the peripheral blood mononuclear cells from that sample were used for TCR beta sequencing. The Qiagen DNeasy Blood Extraction Kit was used to extract genomic DNA from the blood cell samples. V is reduced by 5 bases and J by 2 bases, leaving a spacing of 21 bases between them. Reading from cysteine to phenylalanine, the CDR3 counts 17 amino acids. CDR3 DNA only is kept here, 51 bases in frame from base 1. The germline V gene encodes CDR1 SEHNR and CDR2 FQNEAQ (reference sequence).

Input material: PBMCs. The clonotype comes from a man aged 25 to 40 in good health and CMV-seronegative. This receptor chain uses TRBV7-9 and TRBJ1-1, with no confident D gene call. The bases read TGTGCCAGCAGCCCCCGCCGAGGGTTGGATCAAAACACTGAAGCTTTCTTT. Its coded protein is CASSPRRGLDQNTEAFF.